Sequencing of this T cell receptor beta chain was carried out in a study of T cells after yellow fever vaccination. Study results and caveats: The secondary T-cell response peaked on day 5, not day 15, but was weaker.

TCRdb recomputed calls from the 5' RACE reads with MiXCR, one row per CDR3 protein. The table records 200,000 to 300,000 distinct CDR3 sequences, 6% to 8% of them present only once. As for this clonotype: Antigen unknown.

Trimming left V 5 bases short and J 13 bases short, with 18 bases between. The CDR3 is 14 amino acids. This receptor was identified in a man aged 25-45 years who received the YFV17D yellow fever vaccine. The chain links TRBV12-3 or TRBV12-4 to TRBJ1-6; possible D gene TRBD1, 6 bases. Here the sequenced sample was CD4+ T cells sorted from PBMCs, taken on the day of the yellow fever booster vaccination. This CDR3 reads CASSPRAGGAPLHF. CDR3 coding DNA: TGTGCCAGCAGTCCCCGGGCTGGGGGCGCGCCCCTCCACTTT.